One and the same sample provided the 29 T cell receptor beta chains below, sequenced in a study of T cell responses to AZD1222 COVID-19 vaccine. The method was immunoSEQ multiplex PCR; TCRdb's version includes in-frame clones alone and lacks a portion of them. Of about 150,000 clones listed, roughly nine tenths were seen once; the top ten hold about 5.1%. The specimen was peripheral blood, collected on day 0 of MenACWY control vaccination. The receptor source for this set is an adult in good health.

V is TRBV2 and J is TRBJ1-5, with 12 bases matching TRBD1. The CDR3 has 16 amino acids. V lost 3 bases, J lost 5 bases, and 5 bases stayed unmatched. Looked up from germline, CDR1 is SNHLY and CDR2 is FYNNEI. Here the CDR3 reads CASSDRGQGAHQPQHF. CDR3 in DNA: TGTGCCAGCAGTGACAGGGGACAGGGGGCCCATCAGCCCCAGCATTTT.

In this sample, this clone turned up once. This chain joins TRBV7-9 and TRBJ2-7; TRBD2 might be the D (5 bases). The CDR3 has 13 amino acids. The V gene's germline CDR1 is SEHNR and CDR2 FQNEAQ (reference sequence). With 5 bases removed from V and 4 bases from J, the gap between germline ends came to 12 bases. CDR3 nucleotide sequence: TGTGCCAGCAGCCCGCGGGCGGGTTACGAGCAGTACGTC. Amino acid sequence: CASSPRAGYEQYV.

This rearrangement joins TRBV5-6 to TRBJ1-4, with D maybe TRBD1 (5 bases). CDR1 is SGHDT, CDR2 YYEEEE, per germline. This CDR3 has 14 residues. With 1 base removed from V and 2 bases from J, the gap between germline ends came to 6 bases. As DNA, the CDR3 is TGTGCCAGCAGCTTGTGGGGGACTAATGAAAAACTGTTTTTT. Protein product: CASSLWGTNEKLFF.

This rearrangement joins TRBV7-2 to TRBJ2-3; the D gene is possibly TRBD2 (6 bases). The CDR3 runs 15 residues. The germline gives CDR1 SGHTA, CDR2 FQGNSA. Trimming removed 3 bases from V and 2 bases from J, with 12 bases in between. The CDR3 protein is CASSLGAGLTDTQYF. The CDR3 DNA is TGTGCCAGCAGCTTGGGAGCGGGCCTCACAGATACGCAGTATTTT.

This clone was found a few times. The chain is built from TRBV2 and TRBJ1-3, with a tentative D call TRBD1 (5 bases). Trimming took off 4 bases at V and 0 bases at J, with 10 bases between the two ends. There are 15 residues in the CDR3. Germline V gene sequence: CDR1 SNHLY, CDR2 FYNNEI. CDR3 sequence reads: CASSGGTSSGNTIYF. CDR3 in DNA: TGTGCCAGCAGTGGGGGGACGAGCTCTGGAAACACCATATATTTT.

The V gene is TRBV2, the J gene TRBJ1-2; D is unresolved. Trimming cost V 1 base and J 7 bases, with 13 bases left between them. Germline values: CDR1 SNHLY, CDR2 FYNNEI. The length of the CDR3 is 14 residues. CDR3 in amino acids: CASSEVGNTIGYTF. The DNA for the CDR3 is TGTGCCAGCAGTGAAGTAGGGAATACCATTGGCTACACCTTC.

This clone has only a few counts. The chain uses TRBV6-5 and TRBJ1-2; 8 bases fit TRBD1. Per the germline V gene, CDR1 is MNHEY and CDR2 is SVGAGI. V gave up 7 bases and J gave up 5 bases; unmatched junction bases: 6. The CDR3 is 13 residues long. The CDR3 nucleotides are TGTGCCAGCACCGCAGGGGGCGGTTATGGCTACACCTTC. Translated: CASTAGGGYGYTF.

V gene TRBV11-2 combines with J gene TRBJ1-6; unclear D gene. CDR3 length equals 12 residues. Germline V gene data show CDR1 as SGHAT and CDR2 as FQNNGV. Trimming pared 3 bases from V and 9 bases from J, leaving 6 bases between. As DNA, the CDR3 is TGTGCCAGCAGCTTCGGTAGTTCACCCCTCCACTTT. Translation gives CASSFGSSPLHF.

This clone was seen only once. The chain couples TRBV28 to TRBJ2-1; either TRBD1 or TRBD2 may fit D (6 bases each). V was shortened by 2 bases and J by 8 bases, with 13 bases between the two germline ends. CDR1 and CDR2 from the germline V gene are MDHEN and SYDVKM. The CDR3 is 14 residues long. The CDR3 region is CASSLGSGEDEQFF. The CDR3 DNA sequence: TGTGCCAGCAGTTTAGGGTCAGGGGAGGATGAGCAGTTCTTC.

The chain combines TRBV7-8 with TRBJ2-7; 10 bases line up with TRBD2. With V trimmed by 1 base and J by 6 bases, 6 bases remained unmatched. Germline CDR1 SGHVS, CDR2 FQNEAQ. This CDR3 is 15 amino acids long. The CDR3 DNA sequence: TGTGCCAGCAGCTTAGGTCTAGCGGGAGTGAGCGAGCAGTACTTC. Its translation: CASSLGLAGVSEQYF.

The CDR3 coding sequence is TGCGCCAGCAGCTTGGGGGGACAGCCTGGAAACACCATATATTTT. It codes for CASSLGGQPGNTIYF. The V and J genes are TRBV5-1 and TRBJ1-3, with 7 bases aligning to TRBD1. V lost 0 bases, J lost 2 bases, and 2 bases stayed unmatched. The CDR3 length is 15 residues. Per germline, CDR1 SGHRS and CDR2 YFSETQ.

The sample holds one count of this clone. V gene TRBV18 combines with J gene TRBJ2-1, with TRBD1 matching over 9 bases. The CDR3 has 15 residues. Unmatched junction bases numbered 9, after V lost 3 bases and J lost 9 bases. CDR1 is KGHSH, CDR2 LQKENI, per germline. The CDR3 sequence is CASSPGRQGQGEQFF. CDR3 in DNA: TGTGCCAGCTCACCTGGTAGACAGGGACAGGGTGAGCAGTTCTTC.

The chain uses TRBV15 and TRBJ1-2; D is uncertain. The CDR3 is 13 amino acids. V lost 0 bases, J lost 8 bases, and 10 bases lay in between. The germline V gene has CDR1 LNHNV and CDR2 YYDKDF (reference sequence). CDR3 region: CATSRDLLGGYTF. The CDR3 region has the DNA TGTGCCACCAGCAGAGATCTACTCGGGGGCTACACCTTC.

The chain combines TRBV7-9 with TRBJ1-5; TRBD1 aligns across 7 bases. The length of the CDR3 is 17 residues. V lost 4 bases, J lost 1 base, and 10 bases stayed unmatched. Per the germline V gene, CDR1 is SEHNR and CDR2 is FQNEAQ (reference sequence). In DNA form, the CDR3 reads TGTGCCAGCAGCTCACAGCGGGTGGGACAGAGCAATCAGCCCCAGCATTTT. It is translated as CASSSQRVGQSNQPQHF.

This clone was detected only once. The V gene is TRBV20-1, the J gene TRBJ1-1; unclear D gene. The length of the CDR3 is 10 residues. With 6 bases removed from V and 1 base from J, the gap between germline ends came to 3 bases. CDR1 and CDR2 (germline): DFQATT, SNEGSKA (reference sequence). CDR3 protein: CSAKNTEAFF. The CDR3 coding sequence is TGCAGTGCAAAGAACACTGAAGCTTTCTTT.

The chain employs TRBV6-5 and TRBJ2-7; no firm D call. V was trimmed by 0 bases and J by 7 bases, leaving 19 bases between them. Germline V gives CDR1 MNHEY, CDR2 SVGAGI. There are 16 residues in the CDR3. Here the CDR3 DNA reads TGTGCCAGCAGTTACTCTGTCGGCTCACTGGGTGGGGAGCAGTACTTC. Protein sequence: CASSYSVGSLGGEQYF.

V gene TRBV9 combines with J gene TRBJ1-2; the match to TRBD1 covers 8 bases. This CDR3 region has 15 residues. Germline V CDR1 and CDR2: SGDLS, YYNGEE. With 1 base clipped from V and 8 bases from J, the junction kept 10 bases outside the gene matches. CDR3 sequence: CASSVWVRGQEGYTF. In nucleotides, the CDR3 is TGTGCCAGCAGCGTATGGGTCAGGGGGCAAGAAGGCTACACCTTC. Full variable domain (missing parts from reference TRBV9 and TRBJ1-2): DSGVTQTPKHLITATGQRVTLRCSPRSGDLSVYWYQQSLDQGLQFLIQYYNGEERAKGNILERFSAQQFPDLHSELNLSSLELGDSALYFCASSVWVRGQEGYTFGSGTRLTVV.

This chain's CDR3 is CASTGDRGQTQYF. As DNA, the CDR3 is TGTGCCAGCACCGGGGACAGGGGGCAGACCCAGTACTTC. This rearrangement joins TRBV2 to TRBJ2-5; 12 bases are a match to TRBD1. V lost 7 bases to trimming and J lost 6 bases; unmatched junction nucleotides: 3. This CDR3 is 13 amino acids long. CDR1 is SNHLY, CDR2 FYNNEI, per germline. The full variable domain, in which reference TRBV2 and TRBJ2-5 provide the parts outside the CDR3, is EPEVTQTPSHQVTQMGQEVILRCVPISNHLYFYWYRQILGQKVEFLVSFYNNEISEKSEIFDDQFSVERPDGSNFTLKIRSTKLEDSAMYFCASTGDRGQTQYFGPGTRLLVL.

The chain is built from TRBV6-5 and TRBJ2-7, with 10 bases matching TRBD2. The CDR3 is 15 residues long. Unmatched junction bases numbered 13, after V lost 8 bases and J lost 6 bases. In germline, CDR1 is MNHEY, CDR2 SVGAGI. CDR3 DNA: TGTGCCAGCTCCACCCTAGCGGGGGTTTATACCGAGCAGTACGTC. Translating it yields CASSTLAGVYTEQYV.

The CDR3 loop reads CASRPSGNNEKLFF. In DNA form, the CDR3 reads TGTGCAAGTCGCCCCAGCGGCAATAATGAAAAACTGTTTTTT. The V call is TRBV12-2, the J call TRBJ1-4. TRBV12-2 is annotated as a pseudogene. The CDR3 totals 14 residues.

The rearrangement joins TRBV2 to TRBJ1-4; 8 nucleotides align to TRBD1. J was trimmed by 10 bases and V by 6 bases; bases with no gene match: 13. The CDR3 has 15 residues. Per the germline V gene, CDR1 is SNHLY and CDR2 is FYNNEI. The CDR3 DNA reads TGTGCCAGCAGCCCGCAGGGGGCCGCACCGGGAAAACTGTTTTTT. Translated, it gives CASSPQGAAPGKLFF.

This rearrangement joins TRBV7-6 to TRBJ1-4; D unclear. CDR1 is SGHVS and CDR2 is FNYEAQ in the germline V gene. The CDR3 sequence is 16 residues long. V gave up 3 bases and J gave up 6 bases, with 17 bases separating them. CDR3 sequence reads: CASSFSGYGVDEKLFF. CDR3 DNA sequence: TGTGCCAGCAGCTTCTCTGGGTACGGGGTGGATGAAAAACTGTTTTTT.

CDR3 DNA: TGTGCCAGCAGCGTATCGGCAGGGCAGGCGTCCTACGAGCAGTACTTC. This sequence encodes CASSVSAGQASYEQYF. The V call is TRBV9, the J call TRBJ2-7; the D gene is possibly TRBD1 (5 bases). Germline V gene sequence: CDR1 SGDLS, CDR2 YYNGEE. CDR3 size: 16 residues. The V and J ends lost 1 base and 1 base respectively, with 15 bases between them.

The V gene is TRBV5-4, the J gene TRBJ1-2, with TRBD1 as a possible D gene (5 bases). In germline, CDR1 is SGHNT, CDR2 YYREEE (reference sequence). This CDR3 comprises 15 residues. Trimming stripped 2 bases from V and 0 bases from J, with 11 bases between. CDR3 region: CASSFDRNTNYGYTF. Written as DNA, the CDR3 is TGTGCCAGCAGCTTTGACAGAAACACTAACTATGGCTACACCTTC. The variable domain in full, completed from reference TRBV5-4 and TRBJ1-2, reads ETGVTQSPTHLIKTRGQQVTLRCSSQSGHNTVSWYQQALGQGPQFIFQYYREEENGRGNFPPRFSGLQFPNYSSELNVNALELDDSALYLCASSFDRNTNYGYTFGSGTRLTVV.

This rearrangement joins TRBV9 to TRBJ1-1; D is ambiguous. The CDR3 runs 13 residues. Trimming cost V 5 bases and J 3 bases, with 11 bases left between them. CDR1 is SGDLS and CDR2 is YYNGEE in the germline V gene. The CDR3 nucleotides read TGTGCCAGCAGAAGGGTAAGAGACACTGAAGCTTTCTTT. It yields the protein CASRRVRDTEAFF. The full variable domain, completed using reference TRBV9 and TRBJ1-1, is DSGVTQTPKHLITATGQRVTLRCSPRSGDLSVYWYQQSLDQGLQFLIQYYNGEERAKGNILERFSAQQFPDLHSELNLSSLELGDSALYFCASRRVRDTEAFFGQGTRLTVV.

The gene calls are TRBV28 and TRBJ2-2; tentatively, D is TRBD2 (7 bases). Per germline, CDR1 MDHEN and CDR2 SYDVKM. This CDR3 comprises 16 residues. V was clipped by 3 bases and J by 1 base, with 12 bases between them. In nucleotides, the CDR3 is TGTGCCAGCAGTTTGGGCGGGGGCCGGAACACCGGGGAGCTGTTTTTT. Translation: CASSLGGGRNTGELFF.

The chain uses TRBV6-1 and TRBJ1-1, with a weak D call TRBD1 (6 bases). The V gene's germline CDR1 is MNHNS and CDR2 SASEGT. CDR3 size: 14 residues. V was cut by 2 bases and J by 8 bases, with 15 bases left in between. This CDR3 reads CASSEMGRGREAFF. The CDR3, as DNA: TGTGCCAGCAGTGAAATGGGCAGGGGTCGGGAAGCTTTCTTT.

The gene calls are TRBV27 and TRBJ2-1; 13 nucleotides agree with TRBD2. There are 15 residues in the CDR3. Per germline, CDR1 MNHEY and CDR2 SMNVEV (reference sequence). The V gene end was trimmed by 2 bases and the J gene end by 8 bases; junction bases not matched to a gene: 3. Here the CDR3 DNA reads TGTGCCAGCAGTTTAACTAGCGGGAGGGTGGATGAGCAGTTCTTC. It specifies CASSLTSGRVDEQFF.

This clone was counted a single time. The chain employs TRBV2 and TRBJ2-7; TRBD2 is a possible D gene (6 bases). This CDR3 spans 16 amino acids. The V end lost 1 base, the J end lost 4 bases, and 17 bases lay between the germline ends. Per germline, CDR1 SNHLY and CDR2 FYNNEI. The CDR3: CASSEGMGRGVYEQYF. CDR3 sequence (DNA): TGTGCCAGCAGTGAAGGGATGGGGCGCGGGGTTTACGAGCAGTACTTC.